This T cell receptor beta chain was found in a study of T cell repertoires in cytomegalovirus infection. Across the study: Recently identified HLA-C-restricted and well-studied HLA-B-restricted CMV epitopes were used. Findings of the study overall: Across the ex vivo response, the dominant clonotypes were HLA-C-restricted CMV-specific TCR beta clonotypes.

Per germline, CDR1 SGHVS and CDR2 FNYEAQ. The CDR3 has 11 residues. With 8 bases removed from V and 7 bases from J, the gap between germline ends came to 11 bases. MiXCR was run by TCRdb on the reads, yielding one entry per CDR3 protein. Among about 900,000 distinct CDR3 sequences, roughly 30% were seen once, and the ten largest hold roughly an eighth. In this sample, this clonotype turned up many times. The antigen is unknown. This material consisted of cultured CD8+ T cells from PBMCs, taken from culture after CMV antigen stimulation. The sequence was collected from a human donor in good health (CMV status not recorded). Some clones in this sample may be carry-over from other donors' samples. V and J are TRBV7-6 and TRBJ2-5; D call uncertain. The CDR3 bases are TGTGCCAGCCGCCAAAGAGGGACCCAGTACTTC. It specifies CASRQRGTQYF.